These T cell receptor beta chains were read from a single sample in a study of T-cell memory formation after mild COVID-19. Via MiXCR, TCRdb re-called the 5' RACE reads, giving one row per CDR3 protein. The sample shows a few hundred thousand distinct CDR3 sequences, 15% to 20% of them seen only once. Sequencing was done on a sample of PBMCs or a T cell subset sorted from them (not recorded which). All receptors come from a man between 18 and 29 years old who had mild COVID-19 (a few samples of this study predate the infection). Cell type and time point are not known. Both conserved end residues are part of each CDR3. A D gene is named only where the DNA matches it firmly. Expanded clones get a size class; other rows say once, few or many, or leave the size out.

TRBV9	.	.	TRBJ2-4	TGTGCCAGCAGCCCCACCCAAGAAAGCGTTCAGTACTTC	CASSPTQESVQYF
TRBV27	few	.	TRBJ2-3	TGTGCCAGCATCCGGGGGGCAGGGGAGGATACGCAGTATTTT	CASIRGAGEDTQYF
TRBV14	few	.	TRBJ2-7	TGTGCCAGCAGCCAGGACCCAGCCCCCTACGAGCAGTACTTC	CASSQDPAPYEQYF
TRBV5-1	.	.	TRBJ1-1	TGCGCCAGCAGAACCGACCCGAGGAACGCTGAAGCTTTCTTT	CASRTDPRNAEAFF
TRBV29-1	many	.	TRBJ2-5	TGCAGCGCCAGGGGTACCCAAGAGACCCAGTACTTC	CSARGTQETQYF
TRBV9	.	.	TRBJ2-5	TGTGCCAGCAGCTCCTATAGTGGGGTGGAGACCCAGTACTTC	CASSSYSGVETQYF
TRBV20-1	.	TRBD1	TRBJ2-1	TGCAGTGCTAGAGATCTGGGGACAGGGCTCTACAATGAGCAGTTCTTC	CSARDLGTGLYNEQFF
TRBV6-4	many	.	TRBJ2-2	TGTGCCAGCAGCCTCGGACAGTCAACCGGGGAGCTGTTTTTT	CASSLGQSTGELFF
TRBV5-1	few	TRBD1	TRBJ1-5	TGCGCCAGCAGCTCGACAGGGCCACAGCCCCAGCATTTT	CASSSTGPQPQHF
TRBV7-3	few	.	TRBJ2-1	TGTGCCAGCAGCCCGATCTTGGGGGGTAGGGTTAATGAGCAGTTCTTC	CASSPILGGRVNEQFF
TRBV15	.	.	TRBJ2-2	TGTGCCACCAGGAAGGGACAATTAACGTCCGGGGAGCTGTTTTTT	CATRKGQLTSGELFF
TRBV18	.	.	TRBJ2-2	TGTGCCAGCTCACTGAGCAGACCGAACACCGGGGAGCTGTTTTTT	CASSLSRPNTGELFF
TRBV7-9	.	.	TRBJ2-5	TGTGCCAGCAGCCGTTCGATGGACCAGCAGCCGGAGACCCAGTACTTC	CASSRSMDQQPETQYF
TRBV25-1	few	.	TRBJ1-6	TGTGCCAGCAGTGAATCCCAACGGGATAATTCACCCCTCCACTTT	CASSESQRDNSPLHF
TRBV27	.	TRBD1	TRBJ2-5	TGTGCCAGCAGTCTGAGACAGGGGCTAACCCAGTACTTC	CASSLRQGLTQYF
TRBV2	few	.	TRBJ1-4	TGTGCCAGCAGGGGCGTTAGTAATGAAAAACTGTTTTTT	CASRGVSNEKLFF
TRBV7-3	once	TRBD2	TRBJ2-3	TGTGCCAGCAGCCCCCGGACTAGATCGGATACGCAGTATTTT	CASSPRTRSDTQYF
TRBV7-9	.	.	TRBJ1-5	TGTGCCAGCAGCCCGTACGAGGGGCCCCAGCATTTT	CASSPYEGPQHF
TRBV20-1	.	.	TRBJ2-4	TGCAGTGCGAGGACGAAAAACATTCAGTACTTC	CSARTKNIQYF
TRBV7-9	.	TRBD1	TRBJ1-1	TGTGCCAGCAGCTTTTCGGGGACAGAGAACACTGAAGCTTTCTTT	CASSFSGTENTEAFF
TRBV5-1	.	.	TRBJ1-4	TGCGCCAGCAGCTTCAACAGCTTCGTCGATGAAAAACTGTTTTTT	CASSFNSFVDEKLFF
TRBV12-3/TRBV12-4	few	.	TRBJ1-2	TGTGCCAGCAGCCGCCCGGGGAGAGCAGATGGCTACACCTTC	CASSRPGRADGYTF
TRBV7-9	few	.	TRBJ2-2	TGTGCCAGCAGCTTAGACCCCCTTGGGATAGGAGCCCAGAAAAGAGGCACCGGGGAGCTGTTTTTT	CASSLDPLGIGAQKRGTGELFF
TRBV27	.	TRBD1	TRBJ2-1	TGTGCCAGCAGTTTAACCCCACAGGGGGCTACATACAATGAGCAGTTCTTC	CASSLTPQGATYNEQFF
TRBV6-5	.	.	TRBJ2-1	TGTGCCAGCAGCTACGGGGGGCCCCCCCCTGAGCAGTTCTTC	CASSYGGPPPEQFF
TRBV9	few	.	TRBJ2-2	TGTGCCAGCAGAAGGGCCGGGGAGCTGTTTTTT	CASRRAGELFF
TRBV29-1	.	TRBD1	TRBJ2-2	TGCAGCGTTGAATGGGGACAGGGGACGGACACCGGGGAGCTGTTTTTT	CSVEWGQGTDTGELFF
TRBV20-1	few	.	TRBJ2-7	TGCAGTGCTAGAACCTCCCTCGGCGGCTACGAGCAGTACTTC	CSARTSLGGYEQYF
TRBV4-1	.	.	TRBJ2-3	TGCGCCAGCAGCCAAGAAAGGGGGTTAGGGACAGATACGCAGTATTTT	CASSQERGLGTDTQYF
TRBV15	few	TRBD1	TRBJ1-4	TGTGCCACCAGCACCGCAGGGGGTGAAAAACTGTTTTTT	CATSTAGGEKLFF
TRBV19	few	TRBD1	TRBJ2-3	TGTGCCAGTAGTATGGAAGGGGGCGCAGATACGCAGTATTTT	CASSMEGGADTQYF
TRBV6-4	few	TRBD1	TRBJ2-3	TGTGCCAGCAGTGTGGGACAGGGGGCATCAGATACGCAGTATTTT	CASSVGQGASDTQYF
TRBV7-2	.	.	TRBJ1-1	TGTGCCAGCAGCTTAAGTTGGGTAGAGAACACTGAAGCTTTCTTT	CASSLSWVENTEAFF
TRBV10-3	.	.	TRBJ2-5	TGTGCCATCAGAGACTCGATGGGGGAGACCCAGTACTTC	CAIRDSMGETQYF
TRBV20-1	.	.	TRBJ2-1	TGCAGTGCCACTTCGACAGGGAGGGTAAAGTTCTTC	CSATSTGRVKFF
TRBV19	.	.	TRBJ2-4	TGTGCCAGTCGCAATAGTGCAGCAAACATTCAGTACTTC	CASRNSAANIQYF
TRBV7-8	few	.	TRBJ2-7	TGTGCCAGCAGCGCCCGAGACTCCTACGAGCAGTACTTC	CASSARDSYEQYF
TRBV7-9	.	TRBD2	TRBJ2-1	TGTGCCAGCAAAGAGCGGGGGAGCAATGAGCAGTTCTTC	CASKERGSNEQFF
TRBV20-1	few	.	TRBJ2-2	TGCAGTGCCTCGCGCTCGGCCAGGGAGCTGTTTTTT	CSASRSARELFF
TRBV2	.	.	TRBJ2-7	TGTGCCAGCAGTGGCGGCAGTTTGTCCTACGAGCAGTACTTC	CASSGGSLSYEQYF
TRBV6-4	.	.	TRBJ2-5	TGTGCCAGCCGGGGCTCGGGAGAGACCCAGTACTTC	CASRGSGETQYF